One and the same sample provided the 6 T cell receptor beta chains below, sequenced in a study of T cell changes during pregnancy in multiple sclerosis. Some clones are missing from TCRdb's copy, which holds only in-frame ones; the method was immunoSEQ multiplex PCR. The table lists fewer than 95,000 clones, 85% to 95% of them singletons. The sequenced sample was peripheral blood, obtained in the third trimester of pregnancy. These receptors were collected from a female donor with multiple sclerosis, enrolled in a pregnancy study.

This clone has a single count. The chain links TRBV5-6 to TRBJ2-5; maybe TRBD2 (6 bases). Deletions cut 3 bases from V and 1 base from J, with 25 bases between. CDR1 is SGHDT and CDR2 is YYEEEE in the germline V gene. The CDR3 consists of 19 residues. CDR3 bases: TGTGCCAGCAGCTACCGGCTAATCGGGACTGGCCAAATCCAAGAGACCCAGTACTTC. It yields the protein CASSYRLIGTGQIQETQYF.

The rearrangement uses TRBV7-8 and TRBJ2-2; no definite D call. The CDR3 has 12 residues. The germline V gene encodes CDR1 SGHVS and CDR2 FQNEAQ. Trimming took 3 bases from V and 6 from J, leaving 5 bases between them. CDR3 DNA: TGTGCCAGCAGCTTCAATTCCGGGGAGCTGTTTTTT. Amino acid sequence: CASSFNSGELFF.

CDR3 sequence reads: CASSPFGTGLEEQFF. CDR3 in DNA: TGTGCCAGCAGCCCTTTCGGGACGGGACTTGAGGAGCAGTTCTTC. V is TRBV11-2 and J is TRBJ2-1; a weak D match, TRBD2 (6 bases). Germline CDR1 is SGHAT and CDR2 is FQNNGV. V was cut by 5 bases and J by 10 bases, with 21 bases left in between. The CDR3 has 15 amino acids.

The genes are TRBV25-1 and TRBJ2-2, with D possibly matching TRBD2 (6 bases). Germline lookup yields CDR1 MGHDK and CDR2 SYGVNS. CDR3 length equals 14 residues. Trimming cost V 5 bases and J 4 bases, with 11 bases left between them. CDR3: CASSTGAGTGELFF. DNA for the CDR3: TGTGCCAGCAGTACAGGAGCGGGCACCGGGGAGCTGTTTTTT.

V and J are TRBV6-5 and TRBJ1-5; no firm D call. With 10 bases removed from V and 6 bases from J, the gap between germline ends came to 16 bases. This CDR3 is 13 amino acids long. In germline, CDR1 is MNHEY, CDR2 SVGAGI. In DNA, the CDR3 is TGTGCCACCGGCCGGGTCCGCGGTCAGCCCCAGCATTTT. Encoded protein: CATGRVRGQPQHF.

The chain carries TRBV9 and TRBJ2-1; tentatively, D is TRBD2 (6 bases). Germline V gives CDR1 SGDLS, CDR2 YYNGEE. Trimming cost V 2 bases and J 1 base, with 10 bases left between them. The CDR3 covers 15 residues. In DNA, the CDR3 is TGTGCCAGCAGCGTTAGCGGATTATCCTACAATGAGCAGTTCTTC. Translating it yields CASSVSGLSYNEQFF.